This T cell receptor beta chain was sequenced for a study of cytomegalovirus exposure and HLA in healthy donors. Germline V gives CDR1 MNHNY, CDR2 SVGAGI (reference sequence). This CDR3 has 16 residues. PCR employed 60 Vbeta and 13 Jbeta primers. Here immunoSEQ multiplex PCR was the method, and the copy in TCRdb shows in-frame clones only, minus some. The sample has 140,000 or so clones, more than 60% seen once; the top ten hold 6.5%. With regard to this clone: The junction differs from germline at one of its ends, possibly a read error.

The receptor was isolated from a woman aged 55 to 70 in good health and CMV-seronegative. Sequencing was done on a sample of PBMCs. V gene TRBV6-6 combines with J gene TRBJ1-5, with 9 bases lining up with TRBD1. CDR3 sequence: CASRPGQGESTQPQHF. In DNA, the CDR3 is TGTGCCAGCAGACCGGGACAGGGAGAAAGCACTCAGCCCCAGCATTTT.